The source of this T cell receptor (beta chain) is a study of blood T cell repertoires in COVID-19 (dated by TCRdb to 2020 to 2022). A note on the overall study: Collaborator samples came from the United States, Italy and Spain and covered acute and convalescent phases of COVID-19. Nearly every sample came with metadata listing a de-identified subject ID, COVID-19 status, age in years and sex. Samples came from the ongoing ImmuneRACE study (first 160 participants) plus 1,254 subjects from 6 global collaborators. The dataset comprised deeply sampled blood TCRbeta repertoires from subjects exposed to, actively infected with, or recovered from COVID-19. The repertoires were released in a freely available public database meant as a resource for research on the immune response to SARS-CoV-2. Where available, HLA class I and class II types were obtained from metadata supplied by the sample provider rather than from assay-based typing. The material from the prospective study consisted of cDNA or gDNA derived from T cells, B-cell-depleted T cells, or PBMCs.

The immunoSEQ Assay, a bias-controlled multiplex PCR, was used to amplify TCRbeta CDR3 regions from genomic DNA. In the authors' own workflow: The number of nucleated cells in each sample was estimated by amplification of reference gene primers within the assay. Sequence reads were collapsed and filtered to measure the absolute abundance of every unique TCRbeta CDR3 rearrangement. For each sample, productive Simpson clonality was calculated as the square root of Simpson's diversity index over productive rearrangements. What TCRdb holds here is the immuneACCESS table cut down to in-frame rearrangements. Part of the clones is not present; checked against another copy, under half of the missing clones reflect an unresolved V gene, and the others are unexplained. V, J and clone size reflect that table, while D and trimming were determined from the DNA. This sample holds 250,000 or so clones; around 87% were observed only once. The top ten hold over 6% of the sample.

Findings and caveats that apply to the study as a whole: The amount of clinical and demographic metadata varied by source and participant and was provided uncurated.

The CDR3 numbers 13 residues from cysteine through phenylalanine. Solely the CDR3 DNA is kept, with 39 bases framed from the first base. Per the germline V gene, SNHLY is the CDR1 and FYNNEI is the CDR2. Trimming at the junction amounts to 8 bases on V and 5 bases on J, and the germline ends lie 14 bases apart. Collaborating institutions collected whole blood in K2EDTA tubes following their own protocols. For TCRbeta analysis, collaborators shipped samples as frozen whole blood, isolated PBMCs, or DNA extracted from either of those sample types. For this clone: This clone's antigen is unknown. Per-nucleotide qualities are absent, and no much larger clonotype sits a single base away.

This clonotype was obtained from a woman in her 70s with active or convalescent COVID-19. Sequenced material: peripheral blood. This receptor chain uses TRBV2 and TRBJ2-3; TRBD2 is possibly the D segment (6 matching bases). CDR3 protein: CASDIFSGDTQYF. The DNA is TGTGCCAGCGACATCTTTAGCGGAGATACGCAGTATTTT.